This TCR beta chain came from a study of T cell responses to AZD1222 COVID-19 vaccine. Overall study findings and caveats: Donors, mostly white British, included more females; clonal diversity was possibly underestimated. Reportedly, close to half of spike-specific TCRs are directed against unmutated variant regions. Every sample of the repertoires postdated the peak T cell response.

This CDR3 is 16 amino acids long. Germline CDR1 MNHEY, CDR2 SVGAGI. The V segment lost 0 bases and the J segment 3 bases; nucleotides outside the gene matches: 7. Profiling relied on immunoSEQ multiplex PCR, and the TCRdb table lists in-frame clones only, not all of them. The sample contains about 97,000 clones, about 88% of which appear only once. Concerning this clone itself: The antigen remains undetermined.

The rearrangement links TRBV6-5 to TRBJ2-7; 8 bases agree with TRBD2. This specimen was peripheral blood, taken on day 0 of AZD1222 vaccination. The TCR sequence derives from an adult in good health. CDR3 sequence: CASSYSRGGRNYEQYF. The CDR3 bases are TGTGCCAGCAGTTACTCCCGGGGGGGACGGAACTACGAGCAGTACTTC.